This TCR beta chain derives from a study of sequential checkpoint blockade in melanoma. The sample's treatment: randomized to nivolumab then ipilimumab (arm A) or the reverse (arm B). No patient had prior DNA-damaging chemotherapy. Libraries were prepared by immunoSEQ multiplex PCR; TCRdb keeps only in-frame clonotypes and omits some of them. The sample consists of about 30,000 clones, around 77% of them appearing once. There are a few counts of this clone. Germline loops: CDR1 MDHEN, CDR2 SYDVKM. V was clipped by 6 bases and J by 3 bases; unmatched bases: 7. This CDR3 has 16 residues. The rearrangement joins TRBV28 to TRBJ2-3; 12 bases agree with TRBD2. The origin of this receptor is a human donor with melanoma. This specimen consisted of CD8+ T cells sorted from blood (inferred from file names), obtained from a patient given nivolumab and ipilimumab in sequence. The CDR3 region is CASSQLTSGGTDTQYF. CDR3 DNA: TGTGCCAGCAGCCAACTGACTAGCGGGGGAACAGATACGCAGTATTTT.